These 24 T cell receptor beta chains were all obtained from the same sample, sequenced in a study of T-cell memory formation after mild COVID-19 listed by TCRdb under 2021. The library was obtained by 5' RACE. Sequenced using an Illumina NovaSeq 6000. The raw public reads went through TCRdb reprocessing: fastp at Q25, MiXCR clone calling, in-frame beta chains kept. Each CDR3 protein appears once, grouped with its most common genes and DNA. This sample is represented by roughly 240,000 distinct CDR3 sequences; about 17% of them were singletons. The ten largest clones capture more than 20% of the sample. Sequencing was carried out using PBMCs or a T cell subset sorted from them (not recorded which). These TCRs come from a man aged 18 to 29 who had mild COVID-19 (a few samples of this study predate the infection). The sample titles of this study are shuffled in the database, so cell type and time point are left out; the donor was told from shared clones.

J is TRBJ1-2 and V is TRBV6-5, with a tentative D call TRBD1 (6 bases). Per germline, CDR1 MNHEY and CDR2 SVGAGI. Trimming removed 0 bases from V and 7 bases from J, with 18 bases in between. This CDR3 has 16 residues. CDR3 DNA sequence: TGTGCCAGCAGTTACTCGTACCCAGGGGACCTTCTTGGCTACACCTTC. Amino acid sequence: CASSYSYPGDLLGYTF.

A few counts support this clonotype. The genes are TRBV29-1 and TRBJ2-1; the D gene is possibly TRBD2 (5 bases). The germline V gene encodes CDR1 SQVTM and CDR2 ANQGSEA. V shed 3 bases and J shed 7 bases, with 13 bases lying between them. This CDR3 contains 13 residues. This CDR3 reads CSVESGSSNEQFF. The CDR3 region has the DNA TGCAGCGTTGAGTCGGGAAGCTCGAATGAGCAGTTCTTC.

In this sample, this clonotype turned up a few times. V gene TRBV6-2 or TRBV6-3 combines with J gene TRBJ2-3; D remains unclear. Germline CDR1 MNHEY, CDR2 SVGEGT. V was cut by 5 bases and J by 0 bases, with 9 bases left in between. The CDR3 runs to 14 residues. The chain's CDR3 is CASSEVGSTDTQYF. Here the CDR3 DNA reads TGTGCCAGCAGTGAGGTTGGAAGCACAGATACGCAGTATTTT.

The CDR3, as DNA: TGTGCCAGCAGCCCCCAGGGGCATGGCTACACCTTC. Protein product: CASSPQGHGYTF. The chain combines TRBV6-5 with TRBJ1-2; a possible D gene is TRBD1 (6 bases). The length of the CDR3 is 12 residues. Germline V gives CDR1 MNHEY, CDR2 SVGAGI. V lost 6 bases to trimming and J lost 6 bases, with 11 bases between them.

This clonotype has only a few counts. The chain employs TRBV7-8 and TRBJ1-5; the D is unclear. V was clipped by 4 bases and J by 7 bases, with 14 bases between them. This CDR3 contains 14 residues. Looked up from germline, CDR1 is SGHVS and CDR2 is FQNEAQ. CDR3 in DNA: TGTGCCAGCAGCTCCCGGGCAGAGCGGCAGCCCCAGCATTTT. Translating gives CASSSRAERQPQHF.

This clonotype was counted a few times. The J gene is TRBJ2-7, the V gene TRBV10-3, with 8 bases fitting TRBD2. The CDR3 consists of 15 residues. With V trimmed by 5 bases and J by 1 base, 7 bases remained unmatched. In germline, CDR1 is ENHRY, CDR2 SYGVKD. CDR3 amino acids: CAISRGGPDSYEQYV. For the CDR3, the DNA is TGTGCCATCAGTCGCGGGGGGCCCGATTCCTACGAGCAGTACGTC.

This rearrangement joins TRBV6-6 to TRBJ1-4; tentative D call: TRBD1 (5 bases). This CDR3 is built from 12 residues. Germline CDR1 is MNHNY and CDR2 is SVGAGI (reference sequence). V dropped 6 bases and J dropped 6 bases, with 8 bases sitting between them. CDR3 nucleotide sequence: TGTGCCAGCAGGTCCAGGGATGAAAAACTGTTTTTT. Amino acids: CASRSRDEKLFF.

This clonotype was counted at least ten times. This chain links TRBV19 with TRBJ1-1; tentative D call: TRBD1 (6 bases). With 5 bases removed from V and 5 bases from J, the gap between germline ends came to 18 bases. This CDR3 has 15 amino acids. The germline V gene has CDR1 LNHDA and CDR2 SQIVND (reference sequence). The CDR3: CASSGGDTSWTEAFF. The CDR3 DNA follows: TGTGCCAGTAGTGGTGGGGACACCTCTTGGACTGAAGCTTTCTTT.

This clonotype has more than one count but fewer than ten. This chain links TRBV20-1 with TRBJ1-2; D not resolved. The V gene lost 1 base and the J gene lost 4 bases, with 7 bases spanning the gap. CDR1 is DFQATT and CDR2 is SNEGSKA in the germline V gene (reference sequence). This CDR3 is 12 amino acids long. CDR3 sequence reads: CSARGLPYGYTF. CDR3 DNA: TGCAGTGCTAGAGGCCTCCCCTATGGCTACACCTTC.

This clonotype was counted between two and nine times. J is TRBJ2-5 and V is TRBV29-1; the D call may be TRBD1 or TRBD2 (5 bases each). The CDR3 runs to 12 residues. Trimming shortened V by 7 bases and J by 5 bases, and 14 bases separated the two germline ends. Germline V gene sequence: CDR1 SQVTM, CDR2 ANQGSEA. The CDR3 region has the DNA TGCAGCGCGGGACGACTCGGGGAGACCCAGTACTTC. Translating gives CSAGRLGETQYF. The full variable domain, rest sourced from reference TRBV29-1 and TRBJ2-5, is SAVISQKPSRDICQRGTSLTIQCQVDSQVTMMFWYRQQPGQSLTLIATANQGSEATYESGFVIDKFPISRPNLTFSTLTVSNMSPEDSSIYLCSAGRLGETQYFGPGTRLLVL.

The chain carries TRBV6-2 or TRBV6-3 and TRBJ1-5; D unresolved. Germline V gene data show CDR1 as MNHEY and CDR2 as SVGEGT. V lost 7 bases and J 6 bases, leaving 13 bases between the germline ends. This CDR3 spans 13 amino acids. The CDR3: CASTTSTGQPQHF. The DNA of the CDR3 is TGTGCCAGCACTACTTCAACGGGTCAGCCCCAGCATTTT.

This clonotype was counted at least ten times. This chain links TRBV6-5 with TRBJ2-3; possibly TRBD2 for D (5 bases). The CDR3 extends over 13 amino acids. The V end lost 5 bases, the J end lost 10 bases, and 16 bases lay between the germline ends. Germline CDR1 MNHEY, CDR2 SVGAGI. This CDR3 reads CASSLPGGSPQYF. The CDR3 bases are TGTGCCAGCAGTCTGCCTGGAGGTTCACCGCAGTATTTT.

V is TRBV20-1 and J is TRBJ1-2; 8 bases agree with TRBD1. There are 12 residues in the CDR3. CDR1 is DFQATT, CDR2 SNEGSKA, per germline (reference sequence). V was pared by 6 bases and J by 7 bases, with 7 bases of the junction left unmatched. The DNA of the CDR3 is TGCAGTGCACCAGGGGGCCGGGGTGGCTACACCTTC. Protein sequence: CSAPGGRGGYTF.

The chain has TRBV5-1 and TRBJ2-3; the D gene is possibly TRBD1 (6 bases). Germline V gives CDR1 SGHRS, CDR2 YFSETQ. The CDR3 is made up of 16 amino acids. The germline V and J ends were trimmed by 2 bases and 6 bases, with 19 bases remaining between them. The CDR3 is CASSFGRGDDKDTQYF. Written as DNA, the CDR3 is TGCGCCAGCAGCTTCGGCAGGGGCGACGATAAGGATACGCAGTATTTT.

The table lists this clonotype with a few counts. The CDR3 coding sequence is TGCGCCAGCGGCTCAGGGCGGTACGAGCAGTACTTC. Amino acid sequence: CASGSGRYEQYF. The chain combines TRBV5-1 with TRBJ2-7, with a weak D call TRBD1 (5 bases). Germline V gene sequence: CDR1 SGHRS, CDR2 YFSETQ. The CDR3 contains 12 residues. The V and J ends lost 7 bases and 4 bases respectively, with 12 bases between them. Full variable domain (remainder filled in from reference TRBV5-1 and TRBJ2-7): KAGVTQTPRYLIKTRGQQVTLSCSPISGHRSVSWYQQTPGQGLQFLFEYFSETQRNKGNFPGRFSGRQFSNSRSEMNVSTLELGDSALYLCASGSGRYEQYFGPGTRLTVT.

V and J are TRBV11-2 and TRBJ2-3, with a weak D call TRBD1 (5 bases). Germline lookup yields CDR1 SGHAT and CDR2 FQNNGV. This CDR3 is 13 amino acids long. V lost 5 bases and J 6 bases, leaving 12 bases between the germline ends. CDR3 region: CASSPSGWDTQYF. CDR3 DNA sequence: TGTGCCAGCAGCCCCTCAGGGTGGGATACGCAGTATTTT.

This clonotype was seen more than once but under ten times. The CDR3 reads CASSPTGGTYEQYF. The CDR3 nucleotides are TGTGCCAGCAGCCCGACGGGAGGGACCTACGAGCAGTACTTC. The chain recombines TRBV11-2 with TRBJ2-7; TRBD2 agrees at 8 bases. Germline assignment: CDR1 SGHAT and CDR2 FQNNGV. This CDR3 comprises 14 residues. Trimming took 5 bases from V and 2 from J; bases not matched to a gene: 5.

V and J are TRBV12-3 or TRBV12-4 and TRBJ2-1, with 8 bases fitting TRBD1. This CDR3 is 13 amino acids long. V lost 7 bases and J lost 7; bases outside the gene matches: 6. Here the CDR3 reads CASTQTGVNEQFF. The CDR3 DNA reads as TGTGCCAGCACCCAGACAGGGGTGAATGAGCAGTTCTTC.

The chain couples TRBV9 to TRBJ1-2; 7 bases are shared with TRBD1. The CDR3 has 13 residues. Germline CDR1 reads SGDLS; CDR2 reads YYNGEE. V trimming: 4 bases; J trimming: 8 bases; junction bases outside the gene matches: 8. The CDR3 coding sequence is TGTGCCAGCAGCCTACGACAGGGAGGGGGCTACACCTTC. As protein: CASSLRQGGGYTF.

Only a few counts were recorded for this clonotype. The rearrangement joins TRBV10-3 to TRBJ2-3; D ambiguous. The CDR3 contains 14 residues. Germline CDR1 and CDR2: ENHRY and SYGVKD. The V gene lost 4 bases and the J gene lost 6 bases, with 14 bases spanning the gap. CDR3 loop: CAISALSLRDTQYF. The CDR3 DNA sequence: TGTGCCATCAGTGCGCTCAGCCTGAGGGATACGCAGTATTTT.

This clonotype appeared a few times. The rearrangement uses TRBV7-9 and TRBJ2-3; D unresolved. CDR1 and CDR2 (germline): SEHNR, FQNEAQ (reference sequence). V lost 1 base, J lost 6 bases, and 14 bases lay in between. CDR3 length: 15 residues. The CDR3 region is CASSLGSFESDTQYF. The DNA of the CDR3 is TGTGCCAGCAGCTTAGGTTCATTCGAGAGTGATACGCAGTATTTT.

The CDR3 spells CSARAGELENTIYF. Here the CDR3 DNA reads TGCAGTGCCCGGGCCGGGGAACTTGAAAACACCATATATTTT. The V and J genes are TRBV20-1 and TRBJ1-3; D is unresolved. The CDR3 consists of 14 residues. The V gene lost 6 bases and the J gene lost 6 bases, with 18 bases spanning the gap. Germline V gene data show CDR1 as DFQATT and CDR2 as SNEGSKA (reference sequence).

This clonotype came up many times. The chain couples TRBV18 to TRBJ1-1; TRBD1 aligns across 7 bases. The CDR3 is 15 amino acids. CDR1 is KGHSH and CDR2 is LQKENI in the germline V gene. V lost 5 bases and J lost 2; bases outside the gene matches: 8. CDR3 loop: CASSRAWDSNTEAFF. The CDR3 nucleotides are TGTGCCAGCTCAAGGGCCTGGGACAGCAACACTGAAGCTTTCTTT. Full variable domain (outside the CDR3, taken from reference TRBV18 and TRBJ1-1): NAGVMQNPRHLVRRRGQEARLRCSPMKGHSHVYWYRQLPEEGLKFMVYLQKENIIDESGMPKERFSAEFPKEGPSILRIQQVVRGDSAAYFCASSRAWDSNTEAFFGQGTRLTVV.

The chain links TRBV30 to TRBJ2-7; 9 bases fit TRBD1. Germline CDR1 is GTSNPN and CDR2 is SVGIG (reference sequence). J gave up 2 bases and V 3 bases, and 8 bases lay outside the gene matches. The CDR3 has 15 residues. The CDR3: CAWRETGGIPYEQYF. The CDR3 DNA reads TGTGCCTGGAGGGAAACAGGGGGCATCCCCTACGAGCAGTACTTC.